Listed here are 27 T cell receptor beta chains from one sample, sequenced in a study of long-term antiretroviral therapy in people with HIV. This was the immunoSEQ v3.0 assay at survey level. The protocol was immunoSEQ multiplex PCR, while the TCRdb copy is restricted to in-frame clones and leaves out a portion. Of about 16,000 clones listed, 80% to 90% were seen once; the top ten hold 7% to 10%. The source material was unsorted PBMCs, sampled 0.1 years after starting antiretroviral therapy. The receptors were gathered from a young man with HIV.

The chain combines TRBV11-2 with TRBJ2-5, with D perhaps TRBD2 (5 bases). The assigned J gene may be wrong: the sequence end matches TRBJ2-7 better. Germline CDR1 and CDR2: SGHAT and FQNNGV. This CDR3 has 14 residues. This CDR3 reads CASSLGIATYEQYF. DNA for the CDR3: TGTGCCAGCAGCCTCGGCATAGCGACCTACGAGCAGTACTTC.

Only a few counts were recorded for this clone. This sequence joins TRBV6-5 and TRBJ1-1, with unresolved D. The germline V and J ends were trimmed by 6 bases and 3 bases, with 14 bases remaining between them. CDR1 MNHEY and CDR2 SVGAGI come from the germline V gene. This CDR3 has 14 residues. The CDR3 sequence is CASRLRKRDTEAFF. The CDR3 coding sequence is TGTGCCAGCAGACTTCGGAAAAGGGACACTGAAGCTTTCTTT.

This sequence joins TRBV7-9 and TRBJ1-1, with 7 bases identical to TRBD1. V shed 5 bases and J 1 base; nucleotides not matched to a gene: 4. Looked up from germline, CDR1 is SEHNR and CDR2 is FQNEAQ (reference sequence). This CDR3 has 14 residues. The CDR3 region has the DNA TGTGCCAGCAGCCCGGGACAGAAGAACACTGAAGCTTTCTTT. Its translation: CASSPGQKNTEAFF.

This CDR3 is CASSPMLGHYGYTF. DNA of the CDR3: TGTGCCAGTAGCCCCATGCTGGGGCACTATGGCTACACCTTC. The genes are TRBV19 and TRBJ1-2; maybe TRBD1 (5 bases). The CDR3 totals 14 residues. Germline CDR1 LNHDA, CDR2 SQIVND (reference sequence). Trimming pared 6 bases from V and 3 bases from J, leaving 14 bases between.

A few counts support this clone. This sequence joins TRBV4-2 and TRBJ2-2; TRBD1 agrees at 8 bases. This CDR3 region has 14 residues. Per the germline V gene, CDR1 is LGHNA and CDR2 is YNFKEQ. The ends lost 3 bases at V and 4 bases at J; junction bases unmatched: 1. The CDR3 protein is CASSQTGATGELFF. CDR3 nucleotide sequence: TGTGCCAGCAGCCAGACAGGGGCCACCGGGGAGCTGTTTTTT.

As to this clone: The sample contains more than one DNA sequence encoding this CDR3. The genes are TRBV7-3 and TRBJ1-2; D not certain. V was clipped by 0 bases and J by 2 bases, with 4 bases between them. The CDR3 covers 13 residues. From germline, CDR1 is SGHTA and CDR2 FQGTGA. This chain's CDR3 is CASSLTANYGYTF. The CDR3 DNA reads as TGTGCCAGCAGCTTAACAGCCAACTATGGCTACACCTTC. Full variable domain (remainder filled in from reference TRBV7-3 and TRBJ1-2): GAGVSQTPSNKVTEKGKYVELRCDPISGHTALYWYRQSLGQGPEFLIYFQGTGAADDSGLPNDRFFAVRPEGSVSTLKIQRTERGDSAVYLCASSLTANYGYTFGSGTRLTVV.

The gene calls are TRBV27 and TRBJ1-2; 7 positions match TRBD1. After removal of 5 bases from V and 8 bases from J, the junction contained 8 bases not matched to a gene. The CDR3 covers 13 residues. Germline assignment: CDR1 MNHEY and CDR2 SMNVEV (reference sequence). The CDR3, as DNA: TGTGCCAGCAGTATTTCCGGGACAGACGGCTACACCTTC. Protein product: CASSISGTDGYTF.

The J gene is TRBJ2-2, the V gene TRBV6-1; 12 bases agree with TRBD2. Germline V CDR1 and CDR2: MNHNS, SASEGT. V lost 5 bases to trimming and J lost 8 bases; unmatched junction nucleotides: 3. This CDR3 comprises 14 residues. CDR3 sequence (DNA): TGTGCCAGCAGTATCGGACTAGCGGGAGGGGAGCTGTTTTTT. Encoded protein: CASSIGLAGGELFF.

The rearrangement joins TRBV2 to TRBJ2-7; D assignment may be TRBD1 or TRBD2 (6 bases each). The CDR3 sequence is 12 residues long. Germline V CDR1 and CDR2: SNHLY, FYNNEI. V was cut by 7 bases and J by 4 bases, with 11 bases left in between. The CDR3 region is CASIGGAYEQYF. Written as DNA, the CDR3 is TGTGCCAGCATCGGGGGCGCGTACGAGCAGTACTTC. Using reference TRBV2 and TRBJ2-7 for the parts outside the CDR3, the full variable domain is EPEVTQTPSHQVTQMGQEVILRCVPISNHLYFYWYRQILGQKVEFLVSFYNNEISEKSEIFDDQFSVERPDGSNFTLKIRSTKLEDSAMYFCASIGGAYEQYFGPGTRLTVT.

The V gene is TRBV2, the J gene TRBJ2-3; TRBD2 agrees at 11 bases. V was pared by 5 bases and J by 1 base, with 5 bases of the junction left unmatched. Germline CDR1 is SNHLY and CDR2 is FYNNEI. The CDR3 is 16 residues long. The CDR3 protein is CASSKLAGVRTDTQYF. The DNA for the CDR3 is TGTGCCAGCAGTAAACTAGCGGGGGTCCGCACAGATACGCAGTATTTT.

The rearrangement joins TRBV2 to TRBJ2-1; 7 nucleotides align to TRBD2. Germline CDR1 reads SNHLY; CDR2 reads FYNNEI. Trimming took 7 bases from V and 4 from J; bases not matched to a gene: 25. The CDR3 is 20 amino acids. The CDR3: CASTLRAGDSLLSIYNEQFF. The CDR3 DNA reads TGTGCCAGCACCCTGAGGGCGGGAGATTCTCTCCTCTCTATTTACAATGAGCAGTTCTTC.

The chain recombines TRBV16 with TRBJ1-2, with TRBD1 matching 11 bases. Per germline, CDR1 KGHSY and CDR2 FQNENV. This CDR3 contains 13 residues. J lost 7 bases, V lost 8 bases, and 6 bases had no gene match. The CDR3 DNA sequence: TGTGCCAGCCCCAGGACAGGGGGCTTTGGCTACACCTTC. It translates to CASPRTGGFGYTF.

This rearrangement joins TRBV18 to TRBJ2-5; D is unclear. Germline V lookup: CDR1 KGHSH, CDR2 LQKENI. Trimming shortened V by 3 bases and J by 5 bases, and 7 bases separated the two germline ends. The CDR3 is made up of 12 amino acids. The CDR3 here is CASSPVWETQYF. The CDR3 nucleotides are TGTGCCAGCTCACCGGTATGGGAGACCCAGTACTTC.

This clone has just a few counts. The rearrangement links TRBV12-5 to TRBJ1-5; D is perhaps TRBD1 (5 bases). The ends were cut back, 3 bases at V and 5 bases at J, with 11 bases in the middle. The CDR3 is 14 residues long. The germline gives CDR1 LGHNT, CDR2 FRNRAP. The CDR3 DNA reads as TGTGCTAGTGGTTTTGGGGCTATTCATCAGCCCCAGCATTTT. Its protein is CASGFGAIHQPQHF.

The chain uses TRBV5-8 and TRBJ2-1; 9 nucleotides line up with TRBD1. CDR3 size: 15 residues. The V segment lost 7 bases and the J segment 8 bases; nucleotides outside the gene matches: 13. Germline V gene data show CDR1 as SGHTS and CDR2 as YDEGEE. The CDR3 reads CASADPGQGRHEQFF. CDR3 nucleotide sequence: TGTGCCAGCGCGGACCCGGGACAGGGTCGACATGAGCAGTTCTTC. Full variable domain (remainder filled in from reference TRBV5-8 and TRBJ2-1): EAGVTQSPTHLIKTRGQQATLRCSPISGHTSVYWYQQALGLGLQFLLWYDEGEERNRGNFPPRFSGRQFPNYSSELNVNALELEDSALYLCASADPGQGRHEQFFGPGTRLTVL.

The gene calls are TRBV5-1 and TRBJ1-4; a possible D gene is TRBD1 (6 bases). V was pared by 2 bases and J by 7 bases, with 18 bases between. The CDR3 runs to 16 residues. Germline CDR1 SGHRS, CDR2 YFSETQ. CDR3 DNA sequence: TGCGCCAGCAGCTTAGGCAGGGGTGACGGCGGTGAAAAACTGTTTTTT. This codes for CASSLGRGDGGEKLFF.

The chain uses TRBV7-9 and TRBJ1-2; D is undetermined. The CDR3 sequence is 11 residues long. Between the trimmed V and J ends, which lost 7 bases and 0 bases, there was a span of 3 bases. Germline-derived CDR1 and CDR2 are SEHNR and FQNEAQ (reference sequence). CDR3 in DNA: TGTGCCAGCAATCCTAACTATGGCTACACCTTC. Residues: CASNPNYGYTF.

The V call is TRBV5-1, the J call TRBJ1-1, with 9 bases fitting TRBD1. Trimming took 2 bases from V and 1 from J; bases not matched to a gene: 18. Germline V gene data show CDR1 as SGHRS and CDR2 as YFSETQ. The CDR3 has 20 amino acids. CDR3 DNA: TGCGCCAGCAGCTTACCGATTGATGGGACAGGGTTTCCGACGAACACTGAAGCTTTCTTT. This codes for CASSLPIDGTGFPTNTEAFF.

The CDR3 protein is CASRGQGAGNTIYF. The CDR3 nucleotides are TGTGCCAGCCGTGGACAGGGGGCTGGAAACACCATATATTTT. The rearrangement uses TRBV27 and TRBJ1-3; TRBD1 aligns across 10 bases. After removal of 8 bases from V and 2 bases from J, the junction contained 3 bases not matched to a gene. Germline CDR1 is MNHEY and CDR2 is SMNVEV (reference sequence). The CDR3 totals 14 residues.

The V call is TRBV12-5, the J call TRBJ2-1; 8 nucleotides align to TRBD2. V gave up 0 bases and J gave up 0 bases; unmatched junction bases: 7. This CDR3 is 18 amino acids long. The germline gives CDR1 LGHNT, CDR2 FRNRAP. The CDR3 sequence: CASGLVIQRGSSYNEQFF. As DNA, the CDR3 is TGTGCTAGTGGTTTGGTAATCCAGCGGGGGAGCTCCTACAATGAGCAGTTCTTC.

The rearrangement links TRBV7-3 to TRBJ2-1, with D perhaps TRBD2 (5 bases). The V end was cut by 1 base, the J end by 7 bases, with 17 bases between. The CDR3 is 16 residues long. Germline CDR1 reads SGHTA; CDR2 reads FQGTGA. In DNA, the CDR3 is TGTGCCAGCAGCTTAAACGCGGGTTCCAAGGTGAATGAGCAGTTCTTC. Protein product: CASSLNAGSKVNEQFF.

The CDR3 DNA follows: TGTGCCAGCAGCGCCCACAGGGTTGGCTACACCTTC. It is translated as CASSAHRVGYTF. This chain joins TRBV9 and TRBJ1-2; possible D gene TRBD1, 6 bases. Germline lookup yields CDR1 SGDLS and CDR2 YYNGEE. The germline V and J ends were trimmed by 3 bases and 7 bases, with 10 bases remaining between them. The CDR3 is 12 residues long.

The chain couples TRBV4-3 to TRBJ1-1, with TRBD1 identical over 8 bases. The CDR3 runs to 15 residues. V shed 0 bases and J 7 bases; nucleotides not matched to a gene: 7. Germline V gene sequence: CDR1 LGHNA, CDR2 YSLEER. In nucleotides, the CDR3 is TGCGCCAGCAGCCAAGATTTAGGCAGGGGGCGTGAAGCTTTCTTT. This codes for CASSQDLGRGREAFF.

The chain couples TRBV27 to TRBJ1-3; 7 bases line up with TRBD1. This CDR3 is 18 amino acids long. The junction had 17 bases not matched to a gene; V was cut back by 6 bases and J by 3 bases. Germline assignment: CDR1 MNHEY and CDR2 SMNVEV (reference sequence). CDR3 sequence: CASSLTLQGVLVGNTIYF. CDR3 nucleotide sequence: TGTGCCAGCAGCCTTACCCTCCAGGGGGTTCTAGTTGGAAACACCATATATTTT.

V gene TRBV5-4 combines with J gene TRBJ2-3; 8 nucleotides match TRBD2. Looked up from germline, CDR1 is SGHNT and CDR2 is YYREEE (reference sequence). The CDR3 contains 14 residues. Losses at the gene ends were 4 bases for V and 11 bases for J; bases not matched to a gene: 12. CDR3 nucleotide sequence: TGTGCCAGCAGCCCCGGGACTAGTAGGGACGTGCAGTATTTT. It yields the protein CASSPGTSRDVQYF.

The chain uses TRBV18 and TRBJ1-1; possibly TRBD1 for D (5 bases). CDR1 and CDR2 (germline): KGHSH, LQKENI. V lost 3 bases and J 0 bases, leaving 17 bases between the germline ends. The CDR3 has 17 amino acids. The CDR3: CASSPFDRSALNTEAFF. DNA of the CDR3: TGTGCCAGCTCACCCTTTGACAGATCCGCCTTGAACACTGAAGCTTTCTTT.

About this clone: At one of its ends the junction is not consistent with the germline gene, which may arise from a read error. V and J are TRBV11-2 and TRBJ2-7; D is uncertain. Germline V CDR1 and CDR2: SGHAT, FQNNGV. The length of the CDR3 is 12 residues. CDR3 in amino acids: CASSFFSHEQYF. CDR3 DNA sequence: TGTGCCAGCAGCTTCTTCTCCCACGAGCAGTACTTC.